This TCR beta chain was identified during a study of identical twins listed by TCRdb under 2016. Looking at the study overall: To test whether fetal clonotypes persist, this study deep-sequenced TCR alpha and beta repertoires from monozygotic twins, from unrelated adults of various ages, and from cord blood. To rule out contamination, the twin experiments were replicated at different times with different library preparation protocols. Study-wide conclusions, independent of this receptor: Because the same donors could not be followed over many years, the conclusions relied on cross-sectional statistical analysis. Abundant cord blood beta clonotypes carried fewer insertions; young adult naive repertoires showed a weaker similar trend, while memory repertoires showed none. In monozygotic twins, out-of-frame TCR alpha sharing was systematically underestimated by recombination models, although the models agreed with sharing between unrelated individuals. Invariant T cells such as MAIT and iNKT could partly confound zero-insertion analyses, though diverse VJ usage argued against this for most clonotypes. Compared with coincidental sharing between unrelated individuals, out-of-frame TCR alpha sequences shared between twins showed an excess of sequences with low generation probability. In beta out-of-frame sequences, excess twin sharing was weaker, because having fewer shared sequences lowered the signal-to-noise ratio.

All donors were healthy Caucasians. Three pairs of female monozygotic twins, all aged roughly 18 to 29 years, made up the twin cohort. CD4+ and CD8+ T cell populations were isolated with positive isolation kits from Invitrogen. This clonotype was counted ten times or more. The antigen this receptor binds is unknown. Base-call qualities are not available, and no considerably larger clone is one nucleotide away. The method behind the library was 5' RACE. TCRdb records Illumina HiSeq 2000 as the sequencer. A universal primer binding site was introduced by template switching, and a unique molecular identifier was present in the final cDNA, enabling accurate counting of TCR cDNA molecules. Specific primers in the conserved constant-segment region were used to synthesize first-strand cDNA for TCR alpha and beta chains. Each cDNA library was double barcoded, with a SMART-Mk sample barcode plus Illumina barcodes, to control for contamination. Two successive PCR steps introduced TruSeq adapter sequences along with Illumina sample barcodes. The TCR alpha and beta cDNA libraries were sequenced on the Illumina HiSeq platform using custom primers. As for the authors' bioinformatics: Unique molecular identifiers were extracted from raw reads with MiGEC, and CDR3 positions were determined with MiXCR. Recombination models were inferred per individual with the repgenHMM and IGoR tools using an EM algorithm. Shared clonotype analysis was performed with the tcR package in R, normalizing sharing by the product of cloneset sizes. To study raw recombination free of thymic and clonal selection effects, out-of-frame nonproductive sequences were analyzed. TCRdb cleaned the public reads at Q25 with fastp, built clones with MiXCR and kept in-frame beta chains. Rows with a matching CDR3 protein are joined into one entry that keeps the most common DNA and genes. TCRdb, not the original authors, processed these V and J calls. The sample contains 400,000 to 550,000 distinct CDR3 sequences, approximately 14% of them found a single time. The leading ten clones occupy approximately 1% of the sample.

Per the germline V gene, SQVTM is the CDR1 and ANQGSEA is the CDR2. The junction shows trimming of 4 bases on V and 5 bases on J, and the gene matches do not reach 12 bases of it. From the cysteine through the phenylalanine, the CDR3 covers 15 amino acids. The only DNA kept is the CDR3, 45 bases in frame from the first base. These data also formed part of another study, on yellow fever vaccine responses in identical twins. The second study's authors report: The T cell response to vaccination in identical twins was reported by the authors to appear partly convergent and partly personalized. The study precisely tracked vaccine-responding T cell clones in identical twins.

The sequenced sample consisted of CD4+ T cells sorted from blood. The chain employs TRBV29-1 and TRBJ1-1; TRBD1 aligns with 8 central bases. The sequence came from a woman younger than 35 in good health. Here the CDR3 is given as CSVGRGRQPGTEAFF. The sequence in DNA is TGCAGCGTTGGCAGGGGGCGTCAGCCCGGGACTGAAGCTTTCTTT.